Detailed here is one TCR beta chain. Its antigen is unidentified. The PCR made use of 60 Vbeta and 13 Jbeta primers. Method: immunoSEQ multiplex PCR; TCRdb's copy keeps in-frame clones and lacks some. Of 95,000 to 150,000 clones listed, over 15% are singletons. The CDR3 loop spans 15 amino acids. CDR1 and CDR2 (germline): SEHNR, FQNEAQ (reference sequence). The V and J ends lost 5 bases and 7 bases respectively, with 21 bases between them. The sample comes from a study of cytomegalovirus exposure and HLA in healthy donors. Study details: Ancestry clustering placed around four fifths of approximately 420 genotyped donors in the Caucasian-associated cluster. The study, taken as a whole, reports: In a later analysis, TCR beta V- and J-gene trimming showed a link to a missense DCLRE1C variant. Later analysis indicated greater clonal expansion among HLA-associated TCR beta chains than among equally common other chains. Researchers reported that a few CMV-associated chains were confirmed in vitro as CMV antigen-specific.

The sample was PBMCs. The V gene is TRBV7-9, the J gene TRBJ2-7; D may be TRBD1 (6 bases). The TCR comes from a woman aged 18-29 years in good health and CMV-seronegative. CDR3 protein: CASSTGSRGWLEQYF. CDR3 bases: TGTGCCAGCAGCACAGGGAGCCGAGGATGGCTGGAGCAGTACTTC.